The 25 T cell receptor beta chains below come from one sample, sequenced in a study of STAT5B mutations in CD4+ large granular lymphocyte leukemia. TCRdb's table, derived via immunoSEQ multiplex PCR, lists solely in-frame clones and lacks some. Of around 50,000 clones listed, roughly 80% are singletons. Sequences were obtained from CD4+ T cells from blood buffy coats. These receptors all stem from a human donor in good health.

The CDR3 bases are TGCGCCAGCAGCCCAGACAGGGGGCGGTACGAGCAGTACTTC. Amino acid sequence: CASSPDRGRYEQYF. The chain couples TRBV5-1 to TRBJ2-7; TRBD1 agrees at 10 bases. This CDR3 has 14 amino acids. Trimming at V came to 4 bases and at J to 4 bases, leaving 5 bases not matched to a gene. Per germline, CDR1 SGHRS and CDR2 YFSETQ.

The gene calls are TRBV5-1 and TRBJ2-1, with D tentatively TRBD2 (6 bases). In germline, CDR1 is SGHRS, CDR2 YFSETQ. Trimming removed 1 base from V and 8 bases from J, with 16 bases in between. CDR3 length: 15 amino acids. The DNA for the CDR3 is TGCGCCAGCAGCTTGTCGAGGGACTTTGTGCATGAGCAGTTCTTC. Translation: CASSLSRDFVHEQFF.

The chain uses TRBV14 and TRBJ2-2; tentatively, D is TRBD1 or TRBD2 (5 bases each). V shed 3 bases and J shed 5 bases, with 16 bases lying between them. The V gene's germline CDR1 is SGHDN and CDR2 FVKESK. CDR3 length: 16 residues. The CDR3 DNA sequence: TGTGCCAGCAGCCACAAGAGGGGAGTTAGGACCGGGGAGCTGTTTTTT. Translating gives CASSHKRGVRTGELFF.

The genes are TRBV27 and TRBJ1-4, with TRBD1 matching over 8 bases. Trimming took 4 bases from V and 6 from J; bases not matched to a gene: 7. CDR1 is MNHEY and CDR2 is SMNVEV in the germline V gene (reference sequence). This CDR3 is built from 15 residues. The CDR3 here is CASSWQGAPHEKLFF. CDR3 sequence (DNA): TGTGCCAGCAGTTGGCAGGGGGCCCCTCATGAAAAACTGTTTTTT.

This chain links TRBV5-6 with TRBJ2-7; D is undetermined. The V end was cut by 4 bases, the J end by 2 bases, with 4 bases between. The CDR3 runs 11 residues. CDR1 and CDR2 from the germline V gene are SGHDT and YYEEEE. Written as DNA, the CDR3 is TGTGCCAGCAGCGCAGCCTACGAGCAGTACTTC. Translated: CASSAAYEQYF.

The chain employs TRBV6-4 and TRBJ1-2; D perhaps matches TRBD1 (5 bases). The germline V gene encodes CDR1 MRHNA and CDR2 SNTAGT. The CDR3 totals 13 residues. Trimming took 4 bases from V and 7 from J, leaving 13 bases between them. The CDR3 bases are TGTGCCAGCAGTGTTACAGGAGAGGGTGGCTACACCTTC. This gives the protein CASSVTGEGGYTF.

The chain recombines TRBV11-2 with TRBJ1-4; tentatively, D is TRBD1 (6 bases). This CDR3 is 17 amino acids long. The V end lost 5 bases, the J end lost 3 bases, and 19 bases lay between the germline ends. In germline, CDR1 is SGHAT, CDR2 FQNNGV. Written as DNA, the CDR3 is TGTGCCAGCAGCCGAATCCCAGGGGATCTAGCTAATGAAAAACTGTTTTTT. Translated, it gives CASSRIPGDLANEKLFF.

The chain carries TRBV6-1 and TRBJ1-4; the match to TRBD1 covers 8 bases. There are 13 residues in the CDR3. Trimming at V came to 7 bases and at J to 10 bases, leaving 8 bases not matched to a gene. CDR1 and CDR2 from the germline V gene are MNHNS and SASEGT. CDR3 amino acids: CASMRGQGGKLFF. The DNA for the CDR3 is TGTGCCAGCATGAGAGGACAGGGCGGAAAACTGTTTTTT.

J is TRBJ2-7 and V is TRBV7-9, with 9 positions matching TRBD1. The CDR3 loop spans 13 amino acids. From germline, CDR1 is SEHNR and CDR2 FQNEAQ (reference sequence). V gave up 6 bases and J gave up 3 bases; unmatched junction bases: 3. The CDR3 reads CASRGQGVYEQYF. In DNA form, the CDR3 reads TGTGCCAGCAGGGGACAGGGTGTCTACGAGCAGTACTTC.

The chain combines TRBV29-1 with TRBJ2-1; no definite D call. The CDR3 runs to 13 residues. V shed 1 base and J shed 3 bases, with 7 bases lying between them. From germline, CDR1 is SQVTM and CDR2 ANQGSEA. The chain's CDR3 is CSVEAGSYNEQFF. DNA for the CDR3: TGCAGCGTTGAAGCGGGCAGCTACAATGAGCAGTTCTTC.

The chain employs TRBV18 and TRBJ1-2; TRBD1 matches 10 bases. With V trimmed by 5 bases and J by 4 bases, 10 bases remained unmatched. The V gene's germline CDR1 is KGHSH and CDR2 LQKENI. CDR3 length: 16 residues. The DNA of the CDR3 is TGTGCCAGCTCAGAGGGACAGGGGACCCTCGTCTATGGCTACACCTTC. It is translated as CASSEGQGTLVYGYTF.

J is TRBJ1-2 and V is TRBV28; TRBD1 agrees at 7 bases. Germline CDR1 MDHEN, CDR2 SYDVKM. The junction had 11 bases not matched to a gene; V was cut back by 5 bases and J by 5 bases. This CDR3 has 15 amino acids. CDR3 coding DNA: TGTGCCAGCAGTCTACCGACAGGGTTACAGTATGGCTACACCTTC. Protein product: CASSLPTGLQYGYTF.

V and J are TRBV19 and TRBJ1-6, with 9 bases matching TRBD1. CDR1 LNHDA and CDR2 SQIVND come from the germline V gene (reference sequence). CDR3 length: 15 residues. With V trimmed by 4 bases and J by 10 bases, 8 bases remained unmatched. CDR3: CASSTGQGVNSPLHF. The CDR3 DNA follows: TGTGCCAGTAGTACGGGACAGGGTGTGAACTCACCCCTCCACTTT.

The CDR3 DNA sequence: TGCGCCAGCAGCCTCGGGGGGGCGAGTTACAATGAGCAGTTCTTC. Its translation is CASSLGGASYNEQFF. V and J are TRBV5-1 and TRBJ2-1; the match to TRBD2 covers 8 bases. The CDR3 extends over 15 amino acids. Germline CDR1 and CDR2: SGHRS and YFSETQ. V was clipped by 4 bases and J by 4 bases; unmatched bases: 7.

The chain links TRBV6-1 to TRBJ1-1; 9 positions match TRBD1. Germline CDR1 reads MNHNS; CDR2 reads SASEGT. This CDR3 contains 15 residues. The junction had 10 bases not matched to a gene; V was cut back by 5 bases and J by 6 bases. Here the CDR3 DNA reads TGTGCCAGCAGTCAGGGGGACAGGGTGACCCCTGAAGCTTTCTTT. This codes for CASSQGDRVTPEAFF.

This sequence joins TRBV2 and TRBJ1-1; no definite D call. The V end lost 4 bases, the J end lost 0 bases, and 6 bases lay between the germline ends. This CDR3 contains 13 residues. Germline lookup yields CDR1 SNHLY and CDR2 FYNNEI. CDR3 coding DNA: TGTGCCAGCAGTGGACACATGAACACTGAAGCTTTCTTT. This encodes CASSGHMNTEAFF. Filled out from reference TRBV2 and TRBJ1-1, the complete variable domain reads EPEVTQTPSHQVTQMGQEVILRCVPISNHLYFYWYRQILGQKVEFLVSFYNNEISEKSEIFDDQFSVERPDGSNFTLKIRSTKLEDSAMYFCASSGHMNTEAFFGQGTRLTVV.

This chain links TRBV29-1 with TRBJ2-2, with a possible D match to TRBD2 (6 bases). Germline V gene sequence: CDR1 SQVTM, CDR2 ANQGSEA. Trimming removed 7 bases from V and 3 bases from J, with 12 bases in between. The CDR3 has 13 amino acids. The CDR3 coding sequence is TGCAGCGCGGGACGGGGGTACACCGGGGAGCTGTTTTTT. Its protein is CSAGRGYTGELFF.

The chain recombines TRBV6-1 with TRBJ2-5; D is possibly TRBD2 (5 bases). V lost 7 bases and J 1 base, leaving 13 bases between the germline ends. The CDR3 covers 14 residues. Looked up from germline, CDR1 is MNHNS and CDR2 is SASEGT. The CDR3 here is CASNLPGSQETQYF. CDR3 nucleotide sequence: TGTGCCAGCAATCTCCCGGGATCCCAAGAGACCCAGTACTTC.

This clone was detected only once. The rearrangement joins TRBV7-9 to TRBJ1-5; D is unclear. From germline, CDR1 is SEHNR and CDR2 FQNEAQ (reference sequence). V was trimmed by 0 bases and J by 6 bases, leaving 12 bases between them. There are 15 residues in the CDR3. In DNA, the CDR3 is TGTGCCAGCAGCTTAGCGGGAGGCGGAATTCAGCCCCAGCATTTT. It codes for CASSLAGGGIQPQHF.

The chain joins TRBV15 to TRBJ2-7, with D unresolved. The germline CDR1 and CDR2 sequences are LNHNV and YYDKDF (reference sequence). V lost 0 bases and J lost 3, with 9 bases in between. The CDR3 extends over 14 amino acids. In nucleotides, the CDR3 is TGTGCCACCAGCAGAGAGCCTGGGATCTACGAGCAGTACTTC. Translation gives CATSREPGIYEQYF.

The chain is built from TRBV7-9 and TRBJ2-2; possible D gene TRBD1, 5 bases. The V gene lost 4 bases and the J gene lost 3 bases, with 12 bases spanning the gap. This CDR3 region has 15 residues. The V gene's germline CDR1 is SEHNR and CDR2 FQNEAQ (reference sequence). CDR3: CASSSTEAYTGELFF. The DNA of the CDR3 is TGTGCCAGCAGCTCGACAGAGGCTTACACCGGGGAGCTGTTTTTT.

This chain links TRBV28 with TRBJ1-6; D gene uncertain. Per germline, CDR1 MDHEN and CDR2 SYDVKM. This CDR3 is built from 16 residues. Trimming shortened V by 4 bases and J by 5 bases, and 15 bases separated the two germline ends. The CDR3 protein is CASSYDWSGNNSPLHF. As DNA, the CDR3 is TGTGCCAGCAGTTACGATTGGTCGGGCAATAATTCACCCCTCCACTTT.

This clone was detected only a few times. V is TRBV7-2 and J is TRBJ2-7; D unclear. The CDR3 sequence is 14 residues long. The germline V gene has CDR1 SGHTA and CDR2 FQGNSA. V gave up 4 bases and J gave up 1 base, with 11 bases separating them. The CDR3, as DNA: TGTGCCAGCAGCTGGTTCGCGGTTTCCTACGAGCAGTACTTC. Translating gives CASSWFAVSYEQYF.

This sequence joins TRBV28 and TRBJ1-2, with no clear D. Germline-derived CDR1 and CDR2 are MDHEN and SYDVKM. This CDR3 spans 12 amino acids. V was trimmed by 4 bases and J by 4 bases, leaving 7 bases between them. CDR3 in amino acids: CASSSNSYGYTF. CDR3 sequence (DNA): TGTGCCAGCAGTTCAAACAGCTATGGCTACACCTTC.

The rearrangement links TRBV7-2 to TRBJ1-6; D is ambiguous. This CDR3 has 15 residues. Trimming shortened V by 5 bases and J by 4 bases, and 12 bases separated the two germline ends. Germline V gene lookup returns CDR1 SGHTA and CDR2 FQGNSA. The CDR3 sequence is CASSREADYNSPLHF. In nucleotides, the CDR3 is TGTGCCAGCAGCCGTGAGGCGGATTATAATTCACCCCTCCACTTT.